Listed below are T cell receptor beta chains from one sample, sequenced in a study of T-cell memory formation after mild COVID-19. MiXCR was run by TCRdb on the 5' RACE reads, yielding one entry per CDR3 protein. The table lists fewer than 450,000 distinct CDR3 sequences, about 24% of them singletons. Material for sequencing was PBMCs or a T cell subset sorted from them (not recorded which). The receptors were gathered from an adult woman who had mild COVID-19 (a few samples of this study predate the infection). Cell type and time point are not known. Each CDR3 is given with its conserved first and last residue. A D gene is named only where the DNA matches it firmly. Size values are once, few and many counts, or a class for expanded clones, and some rows have none.

v_call,clone_size,cdr3_length,j_call,d_call,cdr3_aa,cdr3_nt
TRBV4-1,-,15,TRBJ1-4,-,CASSPDRTTNEKLFF,TGCGCCAGCAGCCCTGACAGGACAACTAATGAAAAACTGTTTTTT
TRBV10-3,many,13,TRBJ2-3,TRBD1,CASRQGTTDTQYF,TGTGCCAGTCGACAGGGGACCACAGATACGCAGTATTTT
TRBV12-3/TRBV12-4,few,13,TRBJ2-7,TRBD1,CASSPTTGNEQYF,TGTGCCAGCAGTCCTACGACAGGGAACGAGCAGTACTTC
TRBV19,-,16,TRBJ2-1,TRBD2,CASSILLAGVHNEQFF,TGTGCCAGTAGTATACTCCTAGCGGGAGTTCACAATGAGCAGTTCTTC
TRBV7-9,few,16,TRBJ2-4,-,CASSLHGGRDGNIQYF,TGTGCCAGCAGCTTACACGGGGGGCGGGATGGAAACATTCAGTACTTC
TRBV7-2,few,14,TRBJ2-7,-,CASSLAWETYEQYF,TGTGCCAGCAGCTTAGCATGGGAGACCTACGAGCAGTACTTC
TRBV6-5,few,15,TRBJ2-1,TRBD2,CASSYTGGTYNEQFF,TGTGCCAGCAGTTACACGGGGGGGACCTACAATGAGCAGTTCTTC
TRBV7-9,-,12,TRBJ2-3,-,CASITSTDTQYF,TGTGCCAGCATCACCTCCACAGATACGCAGTATTTT
TRBV5-1,few,14,TRBJ2-1,-,CASSPLTGADEQFF,TGCGCCAGCAGCCCACTGACGGGGGCGGATGAGCAGTTCTTC
TRBV5-1,many,14,TRBJ2-1,-,CASSLADFYNEQFF,TGCGCCAGCAGCTTGGCGGACTTCTACAATGAGCAGTTCTTC
TRBV20-1,few,14,TRBJ2-3,-,CSARGGGPTDTQYF,TGCAGTGCTAGAGGGGGGGGCCCCACAGATACGCAGTATTTT
TRBV2,-,13,TRBJ1-2,-,CASSEELRDGYTF,TGTGCCAGCAGTGAAGAATTACGGGATGGCTACACCTTC
TRBV7-6,-,15,TRBJ2-7,-,CASSQGAAQTYEQYF,TGTGCCAGCAGCCAGGGTGCAGCACAGACCTACGAGCAGTACTTC
TRBV4-2,-,11,TRBJ1-2,-,CASSGTAGYTF,TGTGCCAGCAGCGGCACGGCTGGCTACACCTTC
TRBV20-1,-,11,TRBJ1-2,-,CSARSRGSYTF,TGCAGTGCTAGGAGCAGGGGAAGCTACACCTTC
TRBV18,few,14,TRBJ1-1,-,CASSPRGLNTEAFF,TGTGCCAGCTCACCAAGGGGCCTGAACACTGAAGCTTTCTTT
TRBV5-6,-,12,TRBJ2-3,-,CASSHTTDTQYF,TGTGCCAGCAGCCATACCACAGATACGCAGTATTTT
TRBV19,few,13,TRBJ2-7,-,CASSIEGRAEQYF,TGTGCCAGTAGTATAGAAGGCAGGGCCGAGCAGTACTTC
TRBV5-1,few,15,TRBJ2-7,-,CASSLDLRDPYEQYF,TGCGCCAGCAGCTTGGATTTACGGGACCCCTACGAGCAGTACTTC
TRBV21-1,-,16,TRBJ1-1,-,CASSKIPQGALTEAFF,TGTGCCAGCAGCAAAATCCCGCAGGGGGCACTCACTGAAGCTTTCTTT
TRBV20-1,few,13,TRBJ2-7,TRBD1,CSARDRLSNEQYF,TGCAGTGCTAGGGACAGGCTCTCGAACGAGCAGTACTTC
TRBV4-1,-,16,TRBJ1-1,-,CASSQGRGIMNTEAFF,TGCGCCAGCAGCCAAGGCAGGGGAATCATGAACACTGAAGCTTTCTTT
TRBV25-1,many,15,TRBJ2-3,TRBD1,CASSGGQGKGDTQYF,TGTGCCAGCAGTGGTGGACAGGGGAAAGGAGATACGCAGTATTTT
TRBV7-2,-,12,TRBJ1-5,-,CASSPGGGQQHF,TGTGCCAGCAGCCCCGGGGGGGGCCAACAGCATTTT
TRBV29-1,few,11,TRBJ1-2,-,CSVDSGYGYTF,TGCAGCGTTGATTCGGGTTATGGCTACACCTTC
TRBV5-1,-,13,TRBJ1-2,TRBD1,CASSWGQGDGYTF,TGCGCCAGCAGCTGGGGACAGGGAGATGGCTACACCTTC
TRBV5-1,few,13,TRBJ2-1,-,CASSHRTDNEQFF,TGCGCCAGCAGCCACCGGACAGACAATGAGCAGTTCTTC
TRBV12-3/TRBV12-4,-,16,TRBJ2-3,-,CASSPLAERSTDTQYF,TGTGCCAGCAGTCCGCTCGCGGAAAGGAGCACAGATACGCAGTATTTT